This TCR beta chain was profiled in a study of blood T cells in healthy people across ages. A second PCR of about 7 to 12 cycles used a sample-barcoded 5' primer and a J-beta primer mix. Each CDR3 protein gets one entry after TCRdb re-called the 5' RACE reads with MiXCR. The sample holds 800,000 or so distinct CDR3 sequences; 20% to 25% are singletons and the top ten take approximately 3.7%. CDR3 length equals 15 residues. V dropped 4 bases and J dropped 6 bases, with 18 bases sitting between them. This sample also belongs to another study, concerning T cells of mothers and their children.

The sample consisted of blood. This sequence originates from a boy aged 10-17 years in good health. V and J are TRBV12-3 or TRBV12-4 and TRBJ1-2; a weak D match, TRBD1 (6 bases). The CDR3 DNA reads as TGTGCCAGCAGTTCCCATCAACGGACAGACCATGGCTACACCTTC. This gives the protein CASSSHQRTDHGYTF.